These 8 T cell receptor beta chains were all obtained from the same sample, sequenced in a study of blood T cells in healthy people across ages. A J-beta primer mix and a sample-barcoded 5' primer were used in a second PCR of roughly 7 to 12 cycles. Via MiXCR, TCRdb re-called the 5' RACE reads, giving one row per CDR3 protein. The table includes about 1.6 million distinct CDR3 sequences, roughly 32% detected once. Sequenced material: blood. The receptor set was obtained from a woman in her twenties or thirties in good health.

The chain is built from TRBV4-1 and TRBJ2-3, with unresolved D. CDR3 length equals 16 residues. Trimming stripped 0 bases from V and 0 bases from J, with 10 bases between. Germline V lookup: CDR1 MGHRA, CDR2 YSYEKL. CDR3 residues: CASSQDRAASTDTQYF. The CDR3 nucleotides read TGCGCCAGCAGCCAAGATCGGGCCGCTAGCACAGATACGCAGTATTTT.

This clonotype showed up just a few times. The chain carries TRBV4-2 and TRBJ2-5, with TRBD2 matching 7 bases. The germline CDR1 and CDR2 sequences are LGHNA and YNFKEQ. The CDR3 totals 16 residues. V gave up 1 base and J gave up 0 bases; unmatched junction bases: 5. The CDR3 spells CASSQGGTTYQETQYF. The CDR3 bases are TGTGCCAGCAGCCAAGGTGGGACTACGTACCAAGAGACCCAGTACTTC.

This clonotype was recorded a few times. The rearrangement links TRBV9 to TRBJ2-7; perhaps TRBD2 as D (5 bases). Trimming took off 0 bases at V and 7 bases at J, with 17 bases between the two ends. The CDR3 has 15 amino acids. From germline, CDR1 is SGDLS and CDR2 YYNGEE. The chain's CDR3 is CASSVEEDPLGEQYF. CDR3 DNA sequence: TGTGCCAGCAGCGTAGAGGAGGACCCCCTGGGAGAGCAGTACTTC.

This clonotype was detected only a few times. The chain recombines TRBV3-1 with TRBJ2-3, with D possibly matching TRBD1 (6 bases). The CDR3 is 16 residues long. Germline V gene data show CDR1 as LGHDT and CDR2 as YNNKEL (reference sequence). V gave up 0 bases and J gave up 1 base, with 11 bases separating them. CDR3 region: CASSQDRAGGTDTQYF. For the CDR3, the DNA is TGTGCCAGCAGCCAAGATCGGGCAGGGGGCACAGATACGCAGTATTTT.

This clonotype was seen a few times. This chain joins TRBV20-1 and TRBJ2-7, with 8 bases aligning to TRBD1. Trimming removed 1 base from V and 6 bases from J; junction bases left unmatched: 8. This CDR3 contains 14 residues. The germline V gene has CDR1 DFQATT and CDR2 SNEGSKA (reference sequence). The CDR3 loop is CSARVVRGLGEQYF. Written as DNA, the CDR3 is TGCAGTGCTAGAGTGGTCAGGGGGCTTGGCGAGCAGTACTTC.

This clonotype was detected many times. CDR3 sequence reads: CASSQGGRNSEQYF. CDR3 DNA sequence: TGCGCCAGCAGCCAAGGGGGTCGCAACTCCGAGCAGTACTTC. The chain joins TRBV4-1 to TRBJ2-7; D unclear. The CDR3 sequence is 14 residues long. Between the trimmed V and J ends, which lost 1 base and 6 bases, there was a span of 13 bases. In germline, CDR1 is MGHRA, CDR2 YSYEKL.

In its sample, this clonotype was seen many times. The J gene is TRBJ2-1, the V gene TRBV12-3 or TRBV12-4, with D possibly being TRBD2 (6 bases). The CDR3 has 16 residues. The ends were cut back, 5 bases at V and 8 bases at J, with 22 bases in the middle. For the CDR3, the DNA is TGTGCCAGCAGTACCAGCGGGCCCCGCGTTTCTTATGAGCAGTTCTTC. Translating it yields CASSTSGPRVSYEQFF.

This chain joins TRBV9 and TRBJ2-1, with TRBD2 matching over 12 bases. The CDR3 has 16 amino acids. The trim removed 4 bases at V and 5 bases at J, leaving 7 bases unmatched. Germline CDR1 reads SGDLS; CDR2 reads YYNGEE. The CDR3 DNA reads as TGTGCCAGCAGCATTAGGACTAGCGGGATAGACAATGAGCAGTTCTTC. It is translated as CASSIRTSGIDNEQFF.